One sample yielded the 5 T cell receptor beta chains listed below, sequenced in a study of Graves' ophthalmopathy and Graves' hyperthyroidism (dated by TCRdb to 2016 to 2018). The instrument given in TCRdb is Illumina HiSeq 2000. For repertoire sequencing, the TCR beta CDR3 regions were amplified from RNA transcripts. HTBI primers and the Qiagen OneStep RT-PCR kit were used in a first-round RT-PCR, which was followed by a second-round multiplex PCR, size selection and purification. TCRdb's own reprocessing of the public reads used fastp at Q25 and MiXCR and kept productive beta chains. Here each entry gathers all rows of one CDR3 protein and keeps the most common genes and DNA. The table for this sample lists more than 1,000,000 distinct CDR3 sequences; approximately 35% of them were counted only once. Around 10% of the sample comes from the top ten. The sequenced sample was peripheral blood or thyroid tissue (not recorded which). These receptors all come from an adult man with Graves' hyperthyroidism.

This clonotype was counted between two and nine times. The J gene is TRBJ1-5, the V gene TRBV4-1; 9 nucleotides align to TRBD1. J gave up 4 bases and V 4 bases, and 8 bases lay outside the gene matches. CDR3 length equals 16 residues. CDR1 is MGHRA and CDR2 is YSYEKL in the germline V gene. The CDR3 DNA reads as TGCGCCAGCAGCCTCCGGGACAGGGTCGCTAATCAGCCCCAGCATTTT. Protein sequence: CASSLRDRVANQPQHF.

Comments on this clonotype: This may arise from a read error, as a much more abundant clone is one base away. The CDR3 DNA follows: TGCGCCAGCAGCCAAGGATACATGAACACTGAAGCTTTCTTT. This encodes CASSQGYMNTEAFF. V is TRBV4-1 and J is TRBJ1-1; the D is unclear. CDR1 and CDR2 (germline): MGHRA, YSYEKL. The ends were cut back, 1 base at V and 0 bases at J, with 6 bases in the middle. The CDR3 is 14 amino acids.

The chain joins TRBV7-9 to TRBJ2-7, with D perhaps matching TRBD1 or TRBD2 (5 bases each). Between the trimmed V and J ends, which lost 5 bases and 5 bases, there was a span of 16 bases. The germline V gene encodes CDR1 SEHNR and CDR2 FQNEAQ (reference sequence). The CDR3 has 14 amino acids. The CDR3 DNA follows: TGTGCCAGCAGCCCACCGGGACCAGGGAACGAGCAGTACTTC. Translating it yields CASSPPGPGNEQYF.

This clonotype was seen repeatedly, ten times or more. The chain has TRBV14 and TRBJ2-7; maybe TRBD2 (5 bases). CDR1 SGHDN and CDR2 FVKESK come from the germline V gene. This CDR3 contains 13 residues. Trimming shortened V by 4 bases and J by 7 bases, and 14 bases separated the two germline ends. CDR3 sequence reads: CASSRVPSGEQYF. CDR3 DNA sequence: TGTGCCAGCAGCCGTGTCCCATCGGGGGAGCAGTACTTC.

This clonotype was counted many times. The J gene is TRBJ1-6, the V gene TRBV7-6; weak D call: TRBD1 (5 bases). The CDR3 loop spans 15 amino acids. The V end was cut by 1 base, the J end by 7 bases, with 11 bases between. CDR1 SGHVS and CDR2 FNYEAQ come from the germline V gene. The CDR3 DNA is TGTGCCAGCAGCTTAGTCAGGGCCGGCAATTCACCCCTCCACTTT. Its protein product is CASSLVRAGNSPLHF.